The 29 T cell receptor beta chains below all came from one sample that was sequenced in a study of OX40 agonist ivuxolimab in advanced cancers. Libraries were prepared by immunoSEQ multiplex PCR; TCRdb keeps only in-frame clonotypes and omits some of them. The sample has tens of thousands of clones, 70% to 90% seen once. The source was CD4+ or CD8+ T cells sorted from blood, collected in a trial of the OX40 agonist ivuxolimab. These receptors came from an adult with an advanced solid tumor such as melanoma, head and neck, liver or kidney cancer.

V usage is TRBV6-1 and J usage is TRBJ2-7; no firm D call. V was cut by 7 bases and J by 2 bases, with 6 bases left in between. The CDR3 runs to 11 residues. Per the germline V gene, CDR1 is MNHNS and CDR2 is SASEGT. The CDR3 loop reads CASNVPYEQYF. CDR3 bases: TGTGCCAGCAACGTTCCCTACGAGCAGTACTTC.

CDR3 bases: TGCGCCAGCAGCCAAGATCCAGGGACAGGGCAAATTGGAAACACCATATATTTT. Translation gives CASSQDPGTGQIGNTIYF. This chain links TRBV4-3 with TRBJ1-3; 9 bases align to TRBD1. Trimming took 0 bases from V and 3 from J; bases not matched to a gene: 9. Germline V gene lookup returns CDR1 LGHNA and CDR2 YSLEER. The CDR3 covers 18 residues.

The V and J genes are TRBV5-4 and TRBJ2-1, with D tentatively TRBD1 or TRBD2 (5 bases each). The CDR3 length is 15 residues. Germline assignment: CDR1 SGHNT and CDR2 YYREEE (reference sequence). Trimming removed 4 bases from V and 8 bases from J, with 19 bases in between. CDR3: CASSLSGTVNDEQFF. In DNA form, the CDR3 reads TGTGCCAGCAGCCTCTCTGGGACCGTCAACGATGAGCAGTTCTTC.

The chain has TRBV4-1 and TRBJ1-3; D is undetermined. Trimming stripped 1 base from V and 4 bases from J, with 11 bases between. Germline CDR1 reads MGHRA; CDR2 reads YSYEKL. The CDR3 totals 15 residues. CDR3 DNA sequence: TGCGCCAGCAGCCAAGCGCTGTTCGGGGGAAACACCATATATTTT. Its translation: CASSQALFGGNTIYF.

The genes are TRBV28 and TRBJ1-2; D not certain. This CDR3 has 14 amino acids. V lost 2 bases and J lost 8, with 15 bases in between. CDR1 and CDR2 from the germline V gene are MDHEN and SYDVKM. CDR3 DNA: TGTGCCAGCAGTTTAATCCGGTCGCCTTGGGGCTACACCTTC. Translating it yields CASSLIRSPWGYTF.

CDR3 in amino acids: CASSQQVLTGTPYEQYF. The DNA for the CDR3 is TGCGCCAGCAGCCAACAAGTACTGACAGGGACCCCTTACGAGCAGTACTTC. The V gene is TRBV4-1, the J gene TRBJ2-7; 7 bases are a match to TRBD1. Germline CDR1 and CDR2: MGHRA and YSYEKL. The CDR3 contains 17 residues. The junction had 14 bases not matched to a gene; V was cut back by 2 bases and J by 4 bases.

This clone came up once. This chain uses TRBV6-6 with TRBJ2-5; 11 positions agree with TRBD1. The V segment lost 2 bases and the J segment 4 bases; nucleotides outside the gene matches: 3. CDR1 is MNHNY, CDR2 SVGAGI, per germline (reference sequence). There are 15 residues in the CDR3. CDR3 nucleotide sequence: TGTGCCAGCAGTTACCGGGGGACAGGGGGAGAGACCCAGTACTTC. Amino acid sequence: CASSYRGTGGETQYF.

The chain joins TRBV6-1 to TRBJ1-1; 11 bases agree with TRBD1. V was clipped by 5 bases and J by 4 bases; unmatched bases: 9. Germline-derived CDR1 and CDR2 are MNHNS and SASEGT. The CDR3 loop spans 16 amino acids. This CDR3 reads CASSKGDRGIGTEAFF. DNA of the CDR3: TGTGCCAGCAGTAAAGGGGACAGGGGGATAGGCACTGAAGCTTTCTTT.

The chain recombines TRBV7-8 with TRBJ2-5, with D uncertain. Germline-derived CDR1 and CDR2 are SGHVS and FQNEAQ. The CDR3 is made up of 13 amino acids. V was clipped by 1 base and J by 2 bases, with 5 bases between them. In nucleotides, the CDR3 is TGTGCCAGCAGCTTAGAGCTGCAAGAGACCCAGTACTTC. It codes for CASSLELQETQYF.

The chain joins TRBV5-4 to TRBJ1-3; 9 bases map to TRBD1. The CDR3 is 14 amino acids. Germline V lookup: CDR1 SGHNT, CDR2 YYREEE (reference sequence). Trimming removed 3 bases from V and 4 bases from J; junction bases left unmatched: 2. This chain's CDR3 is CASSSDRGGNTIYF. CDR3 nucleotide sequence: TGTGCCAGCAGCTCGGACAGGGGAGGAAACACCATATATTTT.

The chain carries TRBV13 and TRBJ2-1; 10 positions match TRBD1. Germline CDR1 PRHDT, CDR2 FYEKMQ (reference sequence). Trimming cost V 5 bases and J 4 bases; bases outside gene matches: 5. CDR3 length: 15 residues. DNA for the CDR3: TGTGCCAGCAGCGACCGGGACAGGGGTTACAATGAGCAGTTCTTC. This translates into CASSDRDRGYNEQFF.

This sequence joins TRBV7-8 and TRBJ2-2, with TRBD2 identical over 7 bases. Trimming removed 5 bases from V and 7 bases from J; junction bases left unmatched: 10. The CDR3 has 15 amino acids. CDR1 SGHVS and CDR2 FQNEAQ come from the germline V gene. Here the CDR3 reads CASSIKTGGHGELFF. DNA of the CDR3: TGTGCCAGCAGCATCAAGACGGGAGGTCACGGGGAGCTGTTTTTT. The whole variable domain, filled in from reference TRBV7-8 and TRBJ2-2, reads GAGVSQSPRYKVAKRGQDVALRCDPISGHVSLFWYQQALGQGPEFLTYFQNEAQLDKSGLPSDRFFAERPEGSVSTLKIQRTQQEDSAVYLCASSIKTGGHGELFFGEGSRLTVL.

About this clone itself: The CDR3 does not end in the conserved phenylalanine or tryptophan, so this is likely a read error. This rearrangement joins TRBV5-1 to TRBJ1-6; 9 nucleotides line up with TRBD1. CDR1 and CDR2 (germline): SGHRS, YFSETQ. CDR3 length: 14 amino acids. V dropped 4 bases and J dropped 10; count of bases not matched to a gene: 6. Written as DNA, the CDR3 is TGCGCCAGCAGCCTCGGGACAGGGATATCACCCCTCCACCTT. This sequence encodes CASSLGTGISPLHL.

This rearrangement joins TRBV10-3 to TRBJ1-5; D gene ambiguous. The V end lost 4 bases, the J end lost 5 bases, and 9 bases lay between the germline ends. The V gene's germline CDR1 is ENHRY and CDR2 SYGVKD. The CDR3 spans 13 residues. The CDR3 spells CAISVAGHQPQHF. DNA for the CDR3: TGTGCCATCAGTGTTGCGGGTCATCAGCCCCAGCATTTT.

The rearrangement uses TRBV5-1 and TRBJ1-1; D is unclear. The ends were cut back, 3 bases at V and 0 bases at J, with 6 bases in the middle. Germline CDR1 reads SGHRS; CDR2 reads YFSETQ. CDR3 size: 13 residues. The CDR3 here is CASSWVMNTEAFF. CDR3 DNA sequence: TGCGCCAGCAGCTGGGTGATGAACACTGAAGCTTTCTTT. The full variable domain, rest sourced from reference TRBV5-1 and TRBJ1-1, is KAGVTQTPRYLIKTRGQQVTLSCSPISGHRSVSWYQQTPGQGLQFLFEYFSETQRNKGNFPGRFSGRQFSNSRSEMNVSTLELGDSALYLCASSWVMNTEAFFGQGTRLTVV.

The chain combines TRBV7-9 with TRBJ2-1, with TRBD2 matching over 9 bases. This CDR3 has 13 amino acids. In germline, CDR1 is SEHNR, CDR2 FQNEAQ (reference sequence). Losses at the gene ends were 8 bases for V and 5 bases for J; bases not matched to a gene: 4. The CDR3 is CASEGGGDNEQFF. In DNA form, the CDR3 reads TGTGCCAGCGAGGGCGGGGGGGACAATGAGCAGTTCTTC.

In its sample, this clone was seen once. The chain is built from TRBV6-1 and TRBJ2-5; D remains ambiguous. The J call may not be correct, given that the DNA end is closer to TRBJ2-7. The CDR3 consists of 13 residues. Germline V CDR1 and CDR2: MNHNS, SASEGT. CDR3 residues: CASSEARPYEQYF. CDR3 nucleotides: TGTGCCAGCAGTGAAGCTAGGCCCTACGAGCAGTACTTC.

In the case of this clone: Other DNA sequences in the same sample also yield this CDR3. The chain uses TRBV28 and TRBJ1-4; D is unresolved. V lost 3 bases and J 5 bases, leaving 4 bases between the germline ends. The CDR3 loop spans 12 amino acids. The germline V gene encodes CDR1 MDHEN and CDR2 SYDVKM. CDR3 sequence (DNA): TGTGCCAGCAGTTTCCCGAATGAAAAACTGTTTTTT. Its protein is CASSFPNEKLFF.

The rearrangement uses TRBV27 and TRBJ2-5, with a weak D call TRBD2 (6 bases). Germline V CDR1 and CDR2: MNHEY, SMNVEV (reference sequence). This CDR3 is 13 amino acids long. Deletions cut 5 bases from V and 5 bases from J, with 12 bases between. CDR3 nucleotides: TGTGCCAGCAGTCTGACCGCGGGGGAGACCCAGTACTTC. Encoded protein: CASSLTAGETQYF.

The chain joins TRBV29-1 to TRBJ2-1; tentatively, D is TRBD1 (6 bases). Germline V CDR1 and CDR2: SQVTM, ANQGSEA. The CDR3 is 11 amino acids. V lost 7 bases and J lost 7, with 11 bases in between. CDR3 loop: CSGFRGNEQFF. As DNA, the CDR3 is TGCAGCGGATTCAGGGGAAATGAGCAGTTCTTC.

The J gene is TRBJ2-3, the V gene TRBV11-2, with no clear D. Germline assignment: CDR1 SGHAT and CDR2 FQNNGV. CDR3 length: 11 amino acids. V lost 2 bases and J 6 bases, leaving 3 bases between the germline ends. The CDR3 loop is CASSLSDTQYF. The CDR3 region has the DNA TGTGCCAGCAGCTTATCTGATACGCAGTATTTT.

In regard to this clone: The conserved phenylalanine or tryptophan is not found at the CDR3 terminus, so this likely reflects a read error. The chain employs TRBV4-1 and TRBJ1-6; 9 nucleotides line up with TRBD1. The CDR3 has 15 amino acids. J gave up 8 bases and V 4 bases, and 6 bases lay outside the gene matches. Germline CDR1 reads MGHRA; CDR2 reads YSYEKL. The CDR3 loop is CASSRWDREDSPLHL. For the CDR3, the DNA is TGCGCCAGCAGCCGCTGGGACAGGGAGGATTCACCCCTCCACCTT.

The genes are TRBV13 and TRBJ2-1; D is tentatively TRBD1 or TRBD2 (6 bases each). The CDR3 loop spans 16 amino acids. Germline V gene sequence: CDR1 PRHDT, CDR2 FYEKMQ (reference sequence). V was trimmed by 5 bases and J by 0 bases, leaving 14 bases between them. In nucleotides, the CDR3 is TGTGCCAGCAGCCCCAGAGGGGGGAGCTCCTACAATGAGCAGTTCTTC. Translation gives CASSPRGGSSYNEQFF.

The chain couples TRBV6-5 to TRBJ2-1, with 7 bases identical to TRBD2. Per germline, CDR1 MNHEY and CDR2 SVGAGI. CDR3 length: 16 amino acids. After removal of 1 base from V and 4 bases from J, the junction contained 7 bases not matched to a gene. The CDR3 coding sequence is TGTGCCAGCAGTTACTGGGAAGGCGGGGGATACAATGAGCAGTTCTTC. It encodes CASSYWEGGGYNEQFF.

The chain carries TRBV11-3 and TRBJ1-1; D call uncertain. The CDR3 consists of 14 residues. The germline CDR1 and CDR2 sequences are SGHNT and YENEEA. Trimming pared 5 bases from V and 7 bases from J, leaving 17 bases between. The CDR3 is CASSLSAGRGEAFF. The CDR3 nucleotides are TGTGCCAGCAGCCTCTCGGCCGGGAGAGGTGAAGCTTTCTTT.

In DNA form, the CDR3 reads TGTGCCAGCAGTTACCTTGGGCTGCTTGGCGAGCAGTACTTC. This sequence encodes CASSYLGLLGEQYF. The rearrangement uses TRBV6-5 and TRBJ2-7; D is ambiguous. CDR1 MNHEY and CDR2 SVGAGI come from the germline V gene. This CDR3 comprises 14 residues. Trimming took 2 bases from V and 6 from J, leaving 14 bases between them.

This clone was recorded only once. This rearrangement joins TRBV10-3 to TRBJ2-2; 10 bases match TRBD1. The V gene's germline CDR1 is ENHRY and CDR2 SYGVKD. With V trimmed by 2 bases and J by 8 bases, 11 bases remained unmatched. CDR3 length equals 17 residues. This chain's CDR3 is CAISENLPGQGLGELFF. CDR3 bases: TGTGCCATCAGTGAGAACCTCCCGGGACAGGGGCTTGGGGAGCTGTTTTTT.

This clone appeared once. CDR3 in DNA: TGTGCCAGCAGCCGACACTATAGCAGGGGGCAGGGGCAAGAGACCCAGTACTTC. This encodes CASSRHYSRGQGQETQYF. This chain connects TRBV13 to TRBJ2-5, with 8 bases that match TRBD1. The germline V gene has CDR1 PRHDT and CDR2 FYEKMQ (reference sequence). The CDR3 covers 18 residues. The V segment lost 5 bases and the J segment 2 bases; nucleotides outside the gene matches: 16. Full variable domain (missing parts from reference TRBV13 and TRBJ2-5): AAGVIQSPRHLIKEKRETATLKCYPIPRHDTVYWYQQGPGQDPQFLISFYEKMQSDKGSIPDRFSAQQFSDYHSELNMSSLELGDSALYFCASSRHYSRGQGQETQYFGPGTRLLVL.

As concerns this clone: It is unclear where the CDR3 begins or ends on the DNA, so no DNA is shown, and the CDR3 is as TCRdb lists it. The V call is TRBV29-1, the J call TRBJ1-2. With termini counted, the CDR3 has 11 amino acids. CDR1 is SQVTM, CDR2 ANQGSEA, per germline. CDR3 sequence: CSVGPGKDYTF.